This T cell receptor (beta chain) comes out of a study of blood T cell repertoires in COVID-19. Whole-study context: The analysed material was cDNA or gDNA that came from T cells, B-cell-depleted T cells, or PBMCs.

Original data processing: The assay estimated nucleated cells by amplifying reference gene primers. TCRdb's table, derived via immunoSEQ multiplex PCR, lists solely in-frame clones and lacks some. V, J and clone size derive from that table, while D and trimming were established from the DNA sequence. The sample shows around 150,000 clones, around 87% of them seen only once. Unmatched junction bases numbered 11, after V lost 2 bases and J lost 6 bases. The CDR3 covers 17 residues. Germline lookup yields CDR1 LNHDA and CDR2 SQIVND (reference sequence). The V and J genes are TRBV19 and TRBJ2-7; TRBD1 matches at 12 bases. The TCR comes from a woman in her sixties with active or convalescent COVID-19. The sample comprised peripheral blood. As DNA, the CDR3 is TGTGCCAGTAGTATATTCCCCCCGGGACAGGGGGCGGGCGAGCAGTACTTC. Translating gives CASSIFPPGQGAGEQYF.